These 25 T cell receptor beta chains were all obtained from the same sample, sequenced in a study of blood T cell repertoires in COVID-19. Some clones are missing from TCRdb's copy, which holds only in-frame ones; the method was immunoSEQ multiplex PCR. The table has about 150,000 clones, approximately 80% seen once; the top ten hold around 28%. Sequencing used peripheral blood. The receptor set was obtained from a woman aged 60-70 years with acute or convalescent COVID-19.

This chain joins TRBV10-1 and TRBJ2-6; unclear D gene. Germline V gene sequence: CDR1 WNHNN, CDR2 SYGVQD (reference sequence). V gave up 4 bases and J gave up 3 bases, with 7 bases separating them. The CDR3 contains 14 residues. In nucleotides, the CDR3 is TGCGCCAGCAGTGCCTCAGGTGGGGCCAACGTCCTGACTTTC. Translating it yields CASSASGGANVLTF.

CDR3 amino acids: CASSLIGGGQPQHF. DNA for the CDR3: TGTGCCAGCAGCTTGATAGGGGGGGGTCAGCCCCAGCATTTT. The genes are TRBV11-2 and TRBJ1-5; the D gene is possibly TRBD1 (6 bases). This CDR3 has 14 residues. V shed 3 bases and J shed 6 bases, with 12 bases lying between them. The germline V gene encodes CDR1 SGHAT and CDR2 FQNNGV.

The CDR3 DNA reads as TGTGCCAGCAGTTACGGGGGGTCCTACAATGAGCAGTTCTTC. It encodes CASSYGGSYNEQFF. The genes are TRBV6-5 and TRBJ2-1, with D tentatively TRBD2 (6 bases). The CDR3 extends over 14 amino acids. In germline, CDR1 is MNHEY, CDR2 SVGAGI. V was cut by 2 bases and J by 1 base, with 6 bases left in between.

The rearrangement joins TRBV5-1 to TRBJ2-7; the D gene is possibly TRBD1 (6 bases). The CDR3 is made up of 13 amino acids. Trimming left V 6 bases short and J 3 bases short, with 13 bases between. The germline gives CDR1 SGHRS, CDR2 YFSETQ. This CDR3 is CASNTGSGYEQYF. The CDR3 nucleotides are TGCGCCAGCAACACAGGGTCCGGCTACGAGCAGTACTTC.

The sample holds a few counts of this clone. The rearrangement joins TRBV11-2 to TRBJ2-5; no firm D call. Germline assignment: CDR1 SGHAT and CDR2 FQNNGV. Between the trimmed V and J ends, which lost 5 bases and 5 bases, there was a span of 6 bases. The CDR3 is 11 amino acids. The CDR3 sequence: CASSRRETQYF. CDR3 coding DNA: TGTGCCAGCAGCCGTCGGGAGACCCAGTACTTC.

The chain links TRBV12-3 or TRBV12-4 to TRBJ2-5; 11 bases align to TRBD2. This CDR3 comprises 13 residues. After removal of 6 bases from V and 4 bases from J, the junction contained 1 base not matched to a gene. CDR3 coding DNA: TGTGCCAGCAGGACTAGCGGGGCAGAGACCCAGTACTTC. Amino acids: CASRTSGAETQYF.

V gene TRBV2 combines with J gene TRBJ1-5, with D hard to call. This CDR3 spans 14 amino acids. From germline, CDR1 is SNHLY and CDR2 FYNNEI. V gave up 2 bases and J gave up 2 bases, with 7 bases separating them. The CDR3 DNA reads TGTGCCAGCAGTGAACGTCCAGGCAATCAGCCCCAGCATTTT. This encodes CASSERPGNQPQHF.

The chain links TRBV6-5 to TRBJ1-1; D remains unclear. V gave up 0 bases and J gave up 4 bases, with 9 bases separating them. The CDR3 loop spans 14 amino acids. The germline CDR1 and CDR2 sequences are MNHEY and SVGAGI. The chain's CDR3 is CASSYSITTTEAFF. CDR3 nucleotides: TGTGCCAGCAGTTACTCGATAACTACCACTGAAGCTTTCTTT.

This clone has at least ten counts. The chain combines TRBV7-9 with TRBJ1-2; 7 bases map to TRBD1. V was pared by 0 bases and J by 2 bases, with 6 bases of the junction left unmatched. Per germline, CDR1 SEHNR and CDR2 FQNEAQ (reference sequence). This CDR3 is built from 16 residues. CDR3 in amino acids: CASSLAYSDRNYGYTF. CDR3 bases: TGTGCCAGCAGCTTAGCGTACTCGGACAGGAACTATGGCTACACCTTC.

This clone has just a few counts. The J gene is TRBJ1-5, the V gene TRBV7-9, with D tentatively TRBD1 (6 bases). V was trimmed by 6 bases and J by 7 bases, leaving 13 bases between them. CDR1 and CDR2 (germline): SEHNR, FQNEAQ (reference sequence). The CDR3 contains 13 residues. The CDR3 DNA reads TGTGCCAGCAGTTCGAGGGGGGGCCAGCCCCAGCATTTT. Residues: CASSSRGGQPQHF.

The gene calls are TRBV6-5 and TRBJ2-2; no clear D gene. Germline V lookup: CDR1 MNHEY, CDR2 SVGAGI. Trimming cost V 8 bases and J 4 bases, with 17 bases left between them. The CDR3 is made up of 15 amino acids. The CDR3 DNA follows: TGTGCCAGCTCCCAACTTAGCTATCTCACCGGGGAGCTGTTTTTT. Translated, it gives CASSQLSYLTGELFF.

Written as DNA, the CDR3 is TGTGCCAGCAGCCCCGCCGGGACAGGGAACACTGAAGCTTTCTTT. Translating gives CASSPAGTGNTEAFF. The chain uses TRBV11-3 and TRBJ1-1; 8 nucleotides agree with TRBD1. CDR3 length: 15 residues. The J segment lost 1 base and the V segment lost 5 bases, leaving 6 bases of the junction unmatched. From germline, CDR1 is SGHNT and CDR2 YENEEA.

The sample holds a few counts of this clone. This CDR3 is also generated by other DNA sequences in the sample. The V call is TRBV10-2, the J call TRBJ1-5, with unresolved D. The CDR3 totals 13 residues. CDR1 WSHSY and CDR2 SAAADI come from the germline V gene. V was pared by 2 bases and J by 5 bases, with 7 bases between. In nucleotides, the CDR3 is TGCGCCAGCAGTGAGGGGCGAGATCAGCCCCAGCATTTT. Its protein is CASSEGRDQPQHF.

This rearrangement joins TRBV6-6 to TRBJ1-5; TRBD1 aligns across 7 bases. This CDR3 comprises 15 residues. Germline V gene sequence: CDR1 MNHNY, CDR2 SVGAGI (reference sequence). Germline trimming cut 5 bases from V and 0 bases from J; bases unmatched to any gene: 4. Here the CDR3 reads CASSPQGDSNQPQHF. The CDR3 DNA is TGTGCCAGCAGTCCTCAGGGGGATAGCAATCAGCCCCAGCATTTT.

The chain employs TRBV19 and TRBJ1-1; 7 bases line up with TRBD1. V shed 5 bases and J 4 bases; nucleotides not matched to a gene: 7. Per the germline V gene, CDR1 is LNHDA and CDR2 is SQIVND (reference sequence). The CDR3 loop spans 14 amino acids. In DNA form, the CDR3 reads TGTGCCAGTAGTGTGACAGGGTTCGTCACTGAAGCTTTCTTT. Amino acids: CASSVTGFVTEAFF.

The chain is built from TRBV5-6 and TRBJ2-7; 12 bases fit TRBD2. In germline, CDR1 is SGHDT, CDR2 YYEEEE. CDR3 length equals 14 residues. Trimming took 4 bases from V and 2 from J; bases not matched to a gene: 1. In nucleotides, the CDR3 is TGTGCCAGCAGCCGGACTAGCGGGGCCTACGAGCAGTACTTC. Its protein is CASSRTSGAYEQYF.

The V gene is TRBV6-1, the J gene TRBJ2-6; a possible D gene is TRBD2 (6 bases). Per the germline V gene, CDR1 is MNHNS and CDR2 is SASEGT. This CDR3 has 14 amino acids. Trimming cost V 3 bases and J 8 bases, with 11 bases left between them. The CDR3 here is CASSDGGAPNVLTF. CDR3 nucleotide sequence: TGTGCCAGCAGTGACGGAGGGGCCCCCAACGTCCTGACTTTC.

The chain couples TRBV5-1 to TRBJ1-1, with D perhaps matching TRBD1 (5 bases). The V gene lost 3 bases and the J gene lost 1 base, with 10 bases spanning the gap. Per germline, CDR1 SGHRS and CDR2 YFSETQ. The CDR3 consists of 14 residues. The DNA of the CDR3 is TGCGCCAGCAGCTGGGGACTGCCGAACACTGAAGCTTTCTTT. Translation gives CASSWGLPNTEAFF.

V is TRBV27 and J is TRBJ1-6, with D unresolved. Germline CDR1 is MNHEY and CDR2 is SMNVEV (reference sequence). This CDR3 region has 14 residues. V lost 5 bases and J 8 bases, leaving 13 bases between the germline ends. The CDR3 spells CASSQRRTDSPLHF. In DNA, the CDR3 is TGTGCCAGCAGTCAGAGGCGTACGGATTCACCCCTCCACTTT.

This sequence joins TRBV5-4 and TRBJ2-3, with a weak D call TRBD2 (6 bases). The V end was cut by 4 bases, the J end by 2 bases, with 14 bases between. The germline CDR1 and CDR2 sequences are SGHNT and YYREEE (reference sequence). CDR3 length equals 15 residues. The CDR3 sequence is CASSAGGLYTDTQYF. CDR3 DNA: TGTGCCAGCAGCGCCGGGGGACTCTACACAGATACGCAGTATTTT.

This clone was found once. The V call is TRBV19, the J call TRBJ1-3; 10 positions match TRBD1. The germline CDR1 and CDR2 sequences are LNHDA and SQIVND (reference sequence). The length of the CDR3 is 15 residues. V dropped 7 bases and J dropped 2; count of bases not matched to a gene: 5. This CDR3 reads CASTVTGGTGNTIYF. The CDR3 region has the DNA TGTGCCAGTACCGTGACAGGGGGCACTGGAAACACCATATATTTT.

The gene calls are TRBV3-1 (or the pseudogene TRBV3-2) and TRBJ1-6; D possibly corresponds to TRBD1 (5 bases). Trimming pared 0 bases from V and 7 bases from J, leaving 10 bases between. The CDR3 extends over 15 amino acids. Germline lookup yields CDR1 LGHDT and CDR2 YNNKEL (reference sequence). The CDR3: CASSQDSAGNSPLHF. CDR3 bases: TGTGCCAGCAGCCAAGATTCGGCAGGGAATTCACCCCTCCACTTT.

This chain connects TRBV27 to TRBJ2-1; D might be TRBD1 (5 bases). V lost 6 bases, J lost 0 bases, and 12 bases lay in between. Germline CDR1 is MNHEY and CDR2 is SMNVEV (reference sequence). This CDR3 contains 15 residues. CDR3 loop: CASSPRVNSYNEQFF. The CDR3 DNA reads TGTGCCAGCAGCCCCAGGGTGAACTCCTACAATGAGCAGTTCTTC.

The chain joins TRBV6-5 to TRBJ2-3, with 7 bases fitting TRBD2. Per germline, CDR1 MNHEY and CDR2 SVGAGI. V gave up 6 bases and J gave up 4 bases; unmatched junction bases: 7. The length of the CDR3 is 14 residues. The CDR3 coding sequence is TGTGCCAGCAGGGACCTCCGGGGGGCAGATACGCAGTATTTT. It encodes CASRDLRGADTQYF.

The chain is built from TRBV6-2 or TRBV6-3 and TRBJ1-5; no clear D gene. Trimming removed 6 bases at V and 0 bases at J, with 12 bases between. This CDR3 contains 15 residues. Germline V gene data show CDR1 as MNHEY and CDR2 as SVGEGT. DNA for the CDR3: TGTGCCAGCAGCCCTTACAAGAATAGCAATCAGCCCCAGCATTTT. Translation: CASSPYKNSNQPQHF.